The clone carrying this T cell receptor beta chain was recorded many times. The target antigen is unknown. This record comes from a study of T cell repertoires in cytomegalovirus infection. The overall study: Public TCR beta signatures provided an indication of both CMV infection and a matching HLA type. Study-wide results and limits: The cumulative frequency of public TCR beta families identified carriers of CMV plus the relevant HLA.

TCRdb recomputed calls from the reads with MiXCR, one row per CDR3 protein. The repertoire holds roughly 320,000 distinct CDR3 sequences, with 9.5% as singletons. V lost 5 bases and J lost 3, with 11 bases in between. This CDR3 spans 13 amino acids. CDR1 and CDR2 (germline): SGHVS, FNYEAQ. The genes are TRBV7-6 and TRBJ2-7; D call uncertain. This sequence originates from a human donor in good health (CMV status not recorded). Some clones in this sample may be carry-over from other donors' samples. The sequenced sample was PBMCs. The CDR3 DNA follows: TGTGCCAGCAGCACCCTCACGGGCTACGAGCAGTACTTC. It codes for CASSTLTGYEQYF.